This T cell receptor (beta chain) was obtained from a study of T cells in localized non-small cell lung cancer. The CDR3 contains 14 residues. Germline assignment: CDR1 KGHSH and CDR2 LQKENI. The V end was cut by 3 bases, the J end by 4 bases, with 12 bases between. The data were produced by immunoSEQ multiplex PCR, yet TCRdb's version contains in-frame clones alone and is incomplete. The table has about 72,000 clones, approximately 84% seen once. Notes on this clone: As yet, its antigen is unknown.

The study, taken as a whole, reports: Compared with tumor, uninvolved adjacent lung displayed greater T cell clonality, ranking highest overall. Appearing in adjacent lung were a median roughly 57 of the top 100 tumor clones.

The sequencing here drew on peripheral blood, taken before any cancer treatment. The genes are TRBV18 and TRBJ1-1, with a tentative D call TRBD1 (5 bases). The TCR originated in an older female donor with stage I lung adenocarcinoma. CDR3 sequence: CASSPRGGTTEAFF. CDR3 sequence (DNA): TGTGCCAGCTCACCGCGGGGGGGGACCACTGAAGCTTTCTTT.